Presented here are 25 T cell receptor beta chains from one specimen sequenced in a study of T cells expressing NK-cell markers. TCRdb reworked the 5' RACE reads into one entry per CDR3 protein, no DNA. This sample's clone table lists a few hundred thousand distinct CDR3 sequences. The sample consisted of blood T cells: a sorted CD56 or NKG2C T cell subset, CD4+ or CD8+ T cells, or bulk PBMC T cells (not recorded which). The receptors were gathered from a man aged 18 to 29 in good health.

The rearrangement joins TRBV12-3 or TRBV12-4 to TRBJ2-1; TCRdb lists TRBD2, though no DNA is available to test this call. The CDR3 runs 12 residues. CDR3 protein: CASSIRLADQFF.

The chain is built from TRBV20-1 and TRBJ2-1; as DNA is missing, the TRBD2 call by TCRdb cannot be tested. This CDR3 has 17 residues. Germline V gene sequence: CDR1 DFQATT, CDR2 SNEGSKA (reference sequence). CDR3 sequence reads: CSAKALGLAGIAYEQFF.

The chain employs TRBV5-1 and TRBJ2-1; TCRdb's D call, TRBD1, is unchecked because there is no DNA. From germline, CDR1 is SGHRS and CDR2 YFSETQ. This CDR3 contains 14 residues. This chain's CDR3 is CASSTRPSYNEQFF.

The chain links TRBV5-1 to TRBJ2-1; TCRdb's D call, TRBD2, is unchecked because there is no DNA. Germline V gene lookup returns CDR1 SGHRS and CDR2 YFSETQ. The CDR3 covers 14 residues. This CDR3 is CASSLGRGGNEQFF.

CDR3 residues: CASSLVRERSNEQFF. The V call is TRBV12-3 or TRBV12-4, the J call TRBJ2-1; TCRdb picks TRBD1, but there is no DNA to check that call. The CDR3 has 15 amino acids.

This chain uses TRBV6-1 with TRBJ2-4; TCRdb proposes TRBD1, but this gene call is untestable without DNA. Germline loops: CDR1 MNHNS, CDR2 SASEGT. CDR3 length: 17 residues. The CDR3 loop reads CASSHLRRDRGQGIQYF.

The chain recombines TRBV5-1 with TRBJ1-5; TCRdb's assignment of TRBD1 cannot be checked, as there is no DNA. CDR3 length equals 15 residues. Germline lookup yields CDR1 SGHRS and CDR2 YFSETQ. The CDR3 loop is CASSPDRGSNQPQHF.

V usage is TRBV19 and J usage is TRBJ2-7; TCRdb reports TRBD1, a call that lacks DNA to check it against. This CDR3 contains 15 residues. Germline-derived CDR1 and CDR2 are LNHDA and SQIVND (reference sequence). CDR3 loop: CASSPPGIRGHEQYF.

V usage is TRBV10-3 and J usage is TRBJ2-1; TCRdb designates TRBD2, a call that cannot be tested without DNA. Per the germline V gene, CDR1 is ENHRY and CDR2 is SYGVKD. The CDR3 spans 14 residues. CDR3 amino acids: CATLAGGIYNEQFF.

The chain links TRBV29-1 to TRBJ2-1. The CDR3 runs 13 residues. The germline V gene encodes CDR1 SQVTM and CDR2 ANQGSEA. The CDR3: CSVEDGDRREQFF.

The genes are TRBV11-2 and TRBJ2-5; there is no DNA to check the TCRdb D call of TRBD2. The length of the CDR3 is 18 residues. CDR1 is SGHAT and CDR2 is FQNNGV in the germline V gene. The CDR3 region is CASSLERRYTRIQETQYF.

This chain connects TRBV4-3 to TRBJ2-1; TCRdb indicates TRBD2, and absent DNA this call remains unverified. The length of the CDR3 is 16 residues. CDR1 LGHNA and CDR2 YSLEER come from the germline V gene. The CDR3 reads CASSQESSGLYNEQFF.

V usage is TRBV6-1 and J usage is TRBJ1-1. Germline loops: CDR1 MNHNS, CDR2 SASEGT. This CDR3 region has 15 residues. Here the CDR3 reads CASRREGTLNTEAFF.

V gene TRBV5-1 combines with J gene TRBJ1-1; the TCRdb D gene call, TRBD1, has no DNA to confirm it. Looked up from germline, CDR1 is SGHRS and CDR2 is YFSETQ. This CDR3 spans 18 amino acids. The CDR3 region is CASSLAASGRVRNTEAFF.

This rearrangement joins TRBV20-1 to TRBJ2-2; TCRdb's D call of TRBD2 is untestable without DNA. Germline-derived CDR1 and CDR2 are DFQATT and SNEGSKA (reference sequence). The CDR3 runs to 15 residues. The CDR3 loop reads CSARVSGSSTGELFF.

The chain combines TRBV12-3 or TRBV12-4 with TRBJ1-1; the D gene TCRdb calls, TRBD1, cannot be checked with no DNA. The CDR3 runs 15 residues. The chain's CDR3 is CATDTGRGRNTEAFF.

The chain joins TRBV7-6 to TRBJ1-6. Germline loops: CDR1 SGHVS, CDR2 FNYEAQ. This CDR3 contains 16 residues. The CDR3 reads CASSLSSGPVDSPLHF. Together with reference TRBV7-6 and TRBJ1-6, the CDR3 gives the full variable domain: GAGVSQSPRYKVTKRGQDVALRCDPISGHVSLYWYRQALGQGPEFLTYFNYEAQQDKSGLPNDRFSAERPEGSISTLTIQRTEQRDSAMYRCASSLSSGPVDSPLHFGNGTRLTVT.

The chain has TRBV5-1 and TRBJ2-5; TCRdb's D call of TRBD1 is untestable without DNA. Germline CDR1 is SGHRS and CDR2 is YFSETQ. The CDR3 contains 15 residues. This CDR3 is CASSFGQGIQETQYF. The whole variable domain, remainder taken from reference TRBV5-1 and TRBJ2-5, is KAGVTQTPRYLIKTRGQQVTLSCSPISGHRSVSWYQQTPGQGLQFLFEYFSETQRNKGNFPGRFSGRQFSNSRSEMNVSTLELGDSALYLCASSFGQGIQETQYFGPGTRLLVL.

This chain uses TRBV12-3 or TRBV12-4 with TRBJ2-5; the D call of TRBD2 rests on TCRdb alone, since no DNA is present to check it. The CDR3 is made up of 15 amino acids. The CDR3 loop reads CASSARVGMSETQYF.

V is TRBV12-3 or TRBV12-4 and J is TRBJ2-7; there is no DNA to check the TCRdb D call of TRBD2. The CDR3 has 11 amino acids. The CDR3 protein is CASRRGNEQYF.

The CDR3 here is CASSQESGNTIYF. The V call is TRBV18, the J call TRBJ1-3. Germline V gives CDR1 KGHSH, CDR2 LQKENI. The CDR3 consists of 13 residues.

The gene calls are TRBV4-1 and TRBJ1-1; as DNA is missing, the TRBD1 call by TCRdb cannot be tested. Germline CDR1 reads MGHRA; CDR2 reads YSYEKL. The CDR3 is 16 residues long. The chain's CDR3 is CASSQQPGTGNAEAFF.

The chain carries TRBV29-1 and TRBJ2-3; TCRdb calls TRBD1, which cannot be checked without DNA. This CDR3 is built from 15 residues. Germline V gene data show CDR1 as SQVTM and CDR2 as ANQGSEA. The CDR3 spells CSVGTTGASTDTQYF.

The V gene is TRBV25-1, the J gene TRBJ1-6; the D call from TCRdb, TRBD1, cannot be confirmed without DNA. Germline V CDR1 and CDR2: MGHDK, SYGVNS. CDR3 length: 15 residues. This CDR3 is CASSGSQGAISPLHF.

This chain links TRBV27 with TRBJ2-1; the TRBD1 assignment by TCRdb is unverifiable without DNA. The CDR3 spans 17 residues. The germline gives CDR1 MNHEY, CDR2 SMNVEV (reference sequence). The CDR3 here is CASSLKGGDRGRGEQFF.